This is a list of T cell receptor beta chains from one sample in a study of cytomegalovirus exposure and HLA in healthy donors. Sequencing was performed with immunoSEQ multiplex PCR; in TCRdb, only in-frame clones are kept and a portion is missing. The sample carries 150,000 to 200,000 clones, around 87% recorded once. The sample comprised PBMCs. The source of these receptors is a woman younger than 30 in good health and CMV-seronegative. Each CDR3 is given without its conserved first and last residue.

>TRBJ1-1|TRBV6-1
ASSPQSEETEAF
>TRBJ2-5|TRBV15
ATSRVVAGDQY
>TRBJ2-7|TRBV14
ASSQDIYEQY
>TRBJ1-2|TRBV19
ASSIRQGLRGVYGYT
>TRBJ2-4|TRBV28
ASSLYEPGAKNIQY
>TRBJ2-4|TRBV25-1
ASSVSGDSKNIQY
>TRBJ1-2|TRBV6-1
ASDRGLGYT
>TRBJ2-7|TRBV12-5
ASGLMGSWSEQY
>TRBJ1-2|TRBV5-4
ASSPTPGGPRIANYGYT
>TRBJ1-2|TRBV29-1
SVGGGNYGYT
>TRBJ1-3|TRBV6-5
ASSFTGDRGNTIY
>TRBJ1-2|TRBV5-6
ASSLQGASYGYT
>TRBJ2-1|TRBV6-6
ASEDSGYNEQF
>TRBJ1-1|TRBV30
AWSKGGDTEAF
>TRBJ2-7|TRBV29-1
SVAESRPYEQY
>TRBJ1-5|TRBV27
ASSFGTAQPQH
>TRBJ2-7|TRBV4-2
ASSQVAGGSFEQY
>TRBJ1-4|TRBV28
ASTPQRDRDEKLF
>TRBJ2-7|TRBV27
ASSPPGQGVGEQY
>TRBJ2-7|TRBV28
ASSINRGRDEQY
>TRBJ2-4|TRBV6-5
ASSSPGGRNIQY
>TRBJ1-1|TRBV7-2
ASSLVGTGGGTEAF
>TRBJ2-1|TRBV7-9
ASSLRHLQGPSSYNEQF
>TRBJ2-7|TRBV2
ASSETTGKYEQY
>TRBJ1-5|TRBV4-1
ASSQEQLSNQPQH
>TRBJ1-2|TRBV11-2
ASSLDRGEGGYT
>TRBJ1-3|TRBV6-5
ASSRQSSGNTIY
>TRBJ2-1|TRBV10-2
ASTAGTRYGRDEQF
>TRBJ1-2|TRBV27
ASRRQVGLNNYGYT
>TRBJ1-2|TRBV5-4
ASSPEAPPGYGYT
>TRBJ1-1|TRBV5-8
ASSRDRNTEAF
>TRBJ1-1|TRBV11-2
ASSLGQGNTEAF
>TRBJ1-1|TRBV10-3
AISEDGGLIEAF
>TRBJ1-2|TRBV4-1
ASSTNHPTGSNYGYT
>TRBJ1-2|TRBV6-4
ASSDAGTGGVSGYT
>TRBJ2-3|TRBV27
ASSLKPGLAGSDTQY
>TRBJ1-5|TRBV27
ASSSSQSRVQPQH
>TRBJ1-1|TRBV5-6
ASNRDRVNTEAF
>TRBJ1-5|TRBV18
ASSPVENQPQH
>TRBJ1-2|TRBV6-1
ASSEDRGMGGYT
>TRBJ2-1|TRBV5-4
ASSIWGGGINYNEQF
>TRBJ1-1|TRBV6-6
ASSYEGGDSTEAF
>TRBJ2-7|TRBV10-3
ATGTTYEQY
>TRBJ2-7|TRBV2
ASDGDSSYEQY